The clone carrying this TCR beta chain was seen a handful of times. The antigen is not known. TCRdb redid the calling of the 5' RACE reads with MiXCR, one entry per CDR3 protein. The sample yields some 280,000 distinct CDR3 sequences, 15% to 20% seen once. This sample stems from a study of T-cell memory formation after mild COVID-19. Germline CDR1 reads SGHRS; CDR2 reads YFSETQ. Trimming removed 5 bases from V and 4 bases from J, with 13 bases in between. There are 14 residues in the CDR3. The study, taken as a whole, reports: Day 15 to 85 contracting clones showed balanced CD4/CD8; later expanders leaned CD4+. Contracting CD4+ clones lay largely in CM and EM, with CD8+ ones residing in EMRA.

The rearrangement links TRBV5-1 to TRBJ2-1, with D tentatively TRBD1 or TRBD2 (5 bases each). This sequence was found in a man in his late teens or twenties who had mild COVID-19 (a few samples of this study predate the infection). Cell type and time point are not known. The specimen sequenced was PBMCs or a T cell subset sorted from them (not recorded which). The CDR3 DNA is TGCGCCAGCAGGGGGGAGTGGGGGTACAATGAGCAGTTCTTC. Protein product: CASRGEWGYNEQFF.